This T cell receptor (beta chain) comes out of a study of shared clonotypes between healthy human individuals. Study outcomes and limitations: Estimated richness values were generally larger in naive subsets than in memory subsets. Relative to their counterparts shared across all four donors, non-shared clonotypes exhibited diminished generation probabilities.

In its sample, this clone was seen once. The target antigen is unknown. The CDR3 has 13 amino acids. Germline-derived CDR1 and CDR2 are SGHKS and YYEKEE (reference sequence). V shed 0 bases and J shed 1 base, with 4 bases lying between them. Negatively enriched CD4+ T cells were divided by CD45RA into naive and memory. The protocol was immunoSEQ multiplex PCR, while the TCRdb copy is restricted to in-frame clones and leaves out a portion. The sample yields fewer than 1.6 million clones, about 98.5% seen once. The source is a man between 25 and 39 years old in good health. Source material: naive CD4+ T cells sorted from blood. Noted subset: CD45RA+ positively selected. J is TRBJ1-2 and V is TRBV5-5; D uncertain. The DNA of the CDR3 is TGTGCCAGCAGCTTGGCAGTTAACTATGGCTACACCTTC. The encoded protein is CASSLAVNYGYTF.